This TCR beta chain was documented in a study of T cell responses to AZD1222 COVID-19 vaccine (TCRdb year 2021). Study-level background: AZD1222 recipients whose second dose came at about 4 weeks and those whose second dose came at about 12 weeks were combined into one group, since spike-specific TCR depth and breadth did not differ between the two schedules. TCR sequencing was performed for 233 trial participants, of whom 200 to 210 were given two doses of AZD1222 and roughly 25 were given two doses of MenACWY control vaccine. Trial participants were enrolled by age into 18-55, 56-69 and 70-plus year subgroups, with roughly 160, 29 and 62 TCR-sequenced participants respectively.

Worth noting for this clone: What antigen it recognizes has not been identified. Base qualities were left out, and no much larger clone turns up one base away.

The CDR3 regions of human TCRbeta chains were analyzed by immunosequencing. The paper's data handling went like this. Repertoire TCRs were matched against a reference library of SARS-CoV-2-specific TCRs generated with the MIRA antigen-specificity platform. Breadth was defined as the fraction of unique TCRs that were SARS-CoV-2-associated. Depth was defined as the fraction of total T cells that were SARS-CoV-2-associated. Using the MIRA data, each spike-specific TCR was assigned both to the spike region to which the TCR was reactive and to a CD4 or CD8 class. Log10-transformed breadth and depth values were compared by one-way ANOVA with Sidak's multiple comparisons tests. TCRdb mirrors the immuneACCESS table, restricted to in-frame sequences. Some clones are absent from its copies; in checked studies, under half trace to an unresolved V gene, and the reason for the others is unknown. The V and J calls and clone size come from that table; D and trimming were worked out from the DNA. For this sample the table gives nearly 90,000 clones, of which nearly 90% were detected only once. The ten largest clones represent 5.8% of the sample.

The investigation overall reported the following: Nearly half of unique spike-specific TCRs reportedly recognized epitopes outside regions mutated in the B.1.351 and B.1.1.7 variants. Because no samples from the day 14 peak response were available, repertoires could be characterized only after the peak T cell response. Vaccine-associated CD4 TCRs spanned the whole spike protein, with dominant responses in regions 160-218 and 743-854. Spike-specific TCR breadth and depth rose significantly after two AZD1222 doses compared with day 0 and with MenACWY recipients. The 56-69-year group was small, and its depth increase did not reach significance, likely because of low power. Only a handful of AZD1222 recipients were SARS-CoV-2 seropositive at baseline, limiting conclusions about previously exposed vaccinees. Most participants were white British and females outnumbered males, and the authors suggested that clonal diversity may have been underestimated.

Explained via the paper, the time point label denotes: baseline before first vaccination. Samples from vaccinated people were obtained from the UK trials COV001 and COV002, which included a single-blind randomized controlled phase 2/3 trial of AZD1222 (ChAdOx1 nCoV-19) in healthy adults. Trial participant PBMC samples were collected at day 0 and day 28 after the second dose for TCRbeta chain sequencing. The receptor comes from an adult in good health. Sequenced here: peripheral blood, sampled on day 0 of AZD1222 vaccination.

The CDR3 amino acid sequence is: CASSRLETGELFF. In nucleotides, the sequence is TGTGCCAGCAGCAGACTAGAAACCGGGGAGCTGTTTTTT. The V and J segments used are TRBV7-8 and TRBJ2-2; the best D guess is TRBD2, with 6 bases matching. CDR1 and CDR2, per the germline V gene, are SGHVS and FQNEAQ. V is pared back by 5 bases and J by 5 bases, with 9 bases lying between the germline termini. The CDR3 covers 13 residues, taking in both the cysteine and the phenylalanine. The CDR3 DNA has 39 bases and is translated from base 1.